The 18 T cell receptor beta chains reported below all come from one sample, sequenced in a study of shared clonotypes between healthy human individuals. Sequenced by immunoSEQ multiplex PCR; TCRdb stores in-frame clones only, minus some. Of some 2.1 million clones listed, 80% to 95% were seen once; the top ten hold approximately 1.6%. Terminally differentiated effector memory CD45RA+ cells were excluded from the naive CD8 cells, which were CD45RO-negative and positively selected for CCR7. Source material: naive CD8+ T cells from PBMCs. The receptors were gathered from a man aged 18 to 29 in good health. Some clones in this sample may be carry-over from other donors' samples.

This chain links TRBV28 with TRBJ2-1; 11 nucleotides agree with TRBD2. Germline lookup yields CDR1 MDHEN and CDR2 SYDVKM. CDR3 size: 16 residues. The V and J ends lost 2 bases and 8 bases, in that order; junction bases with no gene match: 8. The DNA of the CDR3 is TGTGCCAGCAGTTTAAATCTAGCGGGAGGTGAAGATGAGCAGTTCTTC. Translation: CASSLNLAGGEDEQFF.

The chain links TRBV28 to TRBJ1-5; no firm D call. Trimming cost V 2 bases and J 0 bases, with 5 bases left between them. Germline CDR1 MDHEN, CDR2 SYDVKM. CDR3 length equals 14 residues. The CDR3, as DNA: TGTGCCAGCAGTTTACAGTCTAGCAATCAGCCCCAGCATTTT. It translates to CASSLQSSNQPQHF.

This clone showed up just once. The chain combines TRBV11-2 with TRBJ1-2, with D perhaps TRBD1 (5 bases). This CDR3 has 16 amino acids. The germline gives CDR1 SGHAT, CDR2 FQNNGV. Trimming cost V 5 bases and J 2 bases, with 18 bases left between them. CDR3 DNA: TGTGCCAGCAGCGACCGGACGACAGTGACAAACTATGGCTACACCTTC. Protein sequence: CASSDRTTVTNYGYTF.

This clone appeared a single time. The genes are TRBV2 and TRBJ2-3; possibly TRBD1 or TRBD2 for D (5 bases each). Per germline, CDR1 SNHLY and CDR2 FYNNEI. This CDR3 contains 17 residues. V was clipped by 8 bases and J by 1 base, with 22 bases between them. The CDR3 DNA reads TGTGCCAGCCGTCAACTACGGGACGGGGAACGCACAGATACGCAGTATTTT. Amino acid sequence: CASRQLRDGERTDTQYF.

This clone showed up just once. The chain carries TRBV4-1 and TRBJ2-4, with TRBD2 matching 7 bases. Per germline, CDR1 MGHRA and CDR2 YSYEKL. The CDR3 runs 18 residues. The ends lost 1 base at V and 0 bases at J; junction bases unmatched: 9. This CDR3 reads CASSQGGGSTIAKNIQYF. The CDR3 DNA reads as TGCGCCAGCAGCCAAGGGGGGGGATCTACGATAGCCAAAAACATTCAGTACTTC.

This clone occurred once. DNA for the CDR3: TGTGCCAGCAGTTTGGGACACGTTGACACCGGGGAGCTGTTTTTT. This encodes CASSLGHVDTGELFF. The chain combines TRBV28 with TRBJ2-2, with D possibly matching TRBD1 (6 bases). V was pared by 3 bases and J by 3 bases, with 11 bases between. The CDR3 sequence is 15 residues long. Germline-derived CDR1 and CDR2 are MDHEN and SYDVKM.

This chain links TRBV29-1 with TRBJ2-7; 11 bases line up with TRBD2. The CDR3 is 16 residues long. With V trimmed by 2 bases and J by 3 bases, 9 bases remained unmatched. The germline V gene encodes CDR1 SQVTM and CDR2 ANQGSEA. CDR3 nucleotides: TGCAGCGTTGAATTACCACTAGCGGGAGCTGTCTACGAGCAGTACTTC. Translating gives CSVELPLAGAVYEQYF.

The chain uses TRBV4-3 and TRBJ2-2; D possibly matches TRBD1 or TRBD2 (5 bases each). Trimming stripped 1 base from V and 9 bases from J, with 12 bases between. The CDR3 loop spans 14 amino acids. CDR1 and CDR2 from the germline V gene are LGHNA and YSLEER. CDR3 residues: CASSQGEGSWELFF. The CDR3 region has the DNA TGCGCCAGCAGCCAAGGAGAGGGGTCTTGGGAGCTGTTTTTT.

The V call is TRBV9, the J call TRBJ2-7; D is ambiguous. Germline V gene lookup returns CDR1 SGDLS and CDR2 YYNGEE. The V end was cut by 0 bases, the J end by 3 bases, with 10 bases between. The length of the CDR3 is 14 residues. The CDR3 region is CASSVEDGDYEQYF. CDR3 sequence (DNA): TGTGCCAGCAGCGTAGAGGATGGGGACTACGAGCAGTACTTC. Looking up the rest from reference TRBV9 and TRBJ2-7 gives the full variable domain: DSGVTQTPKHLITATGQRVTLRCSPRSGDLSVYWYQQSLDQGLQFLIQYYNGEERAKGNILERFSAQQFPDLHSELNLSSLELGDSALYFCASSVEDGDYEQYFGPGTRLTVT.

With respect to this clone: The sample contains more than one DNA sequence encoding this CDR3. The chain links TRBV27 to TRBJ1-1; D is unclear. The V end was cut by 5 bases, the J end by 1 base, with 5 bases between. Germline V gene sequence: CDR1 MNHEY, CDR2 SMNVEV (reference sequence). This CDR3 region has 12 residues. This chain's CDR3 is CASSKGNTEAFF. In DNA form, the CDR3 reads TGTGCCAGCAGTAAAGGGAACACTGAAGCTTTCTTT.

This rearrangement joins TRBV7-2 to TRBJ1-2; possibly TRBD1 for D (5 bases). Per the germline V gene, CDR1 is SGHTA and CDR2 is FQGNSA. CDR3 length: 14 amino acids. Trimming shortened V by 4 bases and J by 0 bases, and 9 bases separated the two germline ends. The CDR3 bases are TGTGCCAGCAGCTCACAGGACACTAACTATGGCTACACCTTC. Translation: CASSSQDTNYGYTF.

The chain joins TRBV9 to TRBJ2-1; 10 bases agree with TRBD1. This CDR3 comprises 16 residues. In germline, CDR1 is SGDLS, CDR2 YYNGEE. The V and J ends lost 2 bases and 2 bases, in that order; junction bases with no gene match: 4. The CDR3, as DNA: TGTGCCAGCAGCGTCCGACAGGGGGCCACCTACAATGAGCAGTTCTTC. Translation gives CASSVRQGATYNEQFF.

The chain carries TRBV7-3 and TRBJ2-1; 7 bases align to TRBD2. V lost 5 bases to trimming and J lost 4 bases; unmatched junction nucleotides: 5. This CDR3 spans 14 amino acids. Germline V CDR1 and CDR2: SGHTA, FQGTGA. Here the CDR3 reads CASSPREAYNEQFF. For the CDR3, the DNA is TGTGCCAGCAGCCCCCGGGAGGCTTACAATGAGCAGTTCTTC.

This chain joins TRBV27 and TRBJ1-5, with D possibly being TRBD1 (5 bases). The CDR3 is 18 residues long. CDR1 MNHEY and CDR2 SMNVEV come from the germline V gene (reference sequence). Between the trimmed V and J ends, which lost 3 bases and 5 bases, there was a span of 23 bases. The CDR3 loop reads CASSLDGRTGTRYQPQHF. In DNA, the CDR3 is TGTGCCAGCAGTTTGGACGGCCGGACCGGGACCCGGTATCAGCCCCAGCATTTT.

The chain couples TRBV28 to TRBJ2-7; D ambiguous. The CDR3 consists of 14 residues. Germline V CDR1 and CDR2: MDHEN, SYDVKM. Trimming shortened V by 7 bases and J by 0 bases, and 13 bases separated the two germline ends. CDR3 bases: TGTGCCAGCACACGCCCGTATAGCTCCTACGAGCAGTACTTC. Encoded protein: CASTRPYSSYEQYF.

Of note for this clone: With a much larger clone just one base away, this may be a read error. The chain has TRBV27 and TRBJ2-7, with 12 nucleotides matching TRBD1. The CDR3 runs to 15 residues. V lost 5 bases and J lost 2; bases outside the gene matches: 4. Germline assignment: CDR1 MNHEY and CDR2 SMNVEV (reference sequence). The CDR3 is CASSAGTGGAYEQYF. For the CDR3, the DNA is TGTGCCAGCAGTGCCGGGACAGGGGGCGCCTACGAGCAGTACTTC.

This clone was observed a handful of times. This sequence joins TRBV30 and TRBJ1-1; possible D gene TRBD1, 5 bases. Trimming stripped 3 bases from V and 3 bases from J, with 20 bases between. The CDR3 spans 16 residues. Germline loops: CDR1 GTSNPN, CDR2 SVGIG (reference sequence). The CDR3 protein is CAWSALGEGQDTEAFF. In nucleotides, the CDR3 is TGTGCCTGGAGCGCCCTCGGTGAGGGGCAGGACACTGAAGCTTTCTTT.

The chain is built from TRBV2 and TRBJ2-3, with 9 bases lining up with TRBD2. V was pared by 11 bases and J by 0 bases, with 6 bases of the junction left unmatched. The CDR3 consists of 14 residues. The germline CDR1 and CDR2 sequences are SNHLY and FYNNEI. CDR3 bases: TGTGCCGGTCATAGCGGGAGAAGCACAGATACGCAGTATTTT. It specifies CAGHSGRSTDTQYF.